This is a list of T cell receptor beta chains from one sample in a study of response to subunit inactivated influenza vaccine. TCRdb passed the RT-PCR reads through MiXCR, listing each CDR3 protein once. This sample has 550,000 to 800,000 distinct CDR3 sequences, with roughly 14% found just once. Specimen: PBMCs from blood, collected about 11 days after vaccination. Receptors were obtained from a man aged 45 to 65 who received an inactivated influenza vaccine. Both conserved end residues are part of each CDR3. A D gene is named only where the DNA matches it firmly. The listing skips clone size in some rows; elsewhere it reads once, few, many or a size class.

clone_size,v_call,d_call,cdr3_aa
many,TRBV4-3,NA,CASSRLESNTGELFF
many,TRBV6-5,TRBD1,CASSYSRTGTYEQYF
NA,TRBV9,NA,CASSVGPGTNEQFF
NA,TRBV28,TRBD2,CASSSPGGTDQETQYF
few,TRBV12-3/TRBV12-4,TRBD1,CASSPGGRVNQPQHF
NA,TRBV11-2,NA,CASSLSPRFTDTQYF
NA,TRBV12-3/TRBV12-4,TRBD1,CASRRGTGLPQETQYF
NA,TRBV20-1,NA,CSAPRGGLFEQYF
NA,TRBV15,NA,CATSRSATSNEQFF
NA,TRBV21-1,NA,CASSKACGIQETQYF
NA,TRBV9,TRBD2,CASSPRGSGSIHTQYF
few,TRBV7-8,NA,CASSHPMSNEQFF
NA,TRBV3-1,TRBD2,CASSQGRTSSYEQYF
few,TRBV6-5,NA,CASSYVLTGELFF
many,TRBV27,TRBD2,CASSRRGGADTQYF
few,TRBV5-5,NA,CASSAQGRGELFF
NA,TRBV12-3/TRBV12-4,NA,CATRALPHLIGQYF
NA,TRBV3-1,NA,CASSQDLTTDTQYF
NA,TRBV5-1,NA,CASSPLGAGANVLTF
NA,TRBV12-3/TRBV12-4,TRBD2,CASRTSGNAGETQYF
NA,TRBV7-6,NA,CASSLTEAPNEKLFF
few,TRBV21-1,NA,CASSKALGDRLAKNIQYF
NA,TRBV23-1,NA,CASSQSRRLPPGSCFF
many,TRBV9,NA,CASSNFRGSYNEQFF
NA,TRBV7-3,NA,CASSPDSGSYNEQFF
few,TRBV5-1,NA,CASRPGQTTDTQYF
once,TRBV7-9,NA,CASSLGGGFSLEQFF
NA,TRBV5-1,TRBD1,CASSRYRGTQETQYF
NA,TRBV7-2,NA,CASSDRGPTGSEQYF
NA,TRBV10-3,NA,CAIMDLDYGYTF
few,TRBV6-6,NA,CASLAGTNSPLHF
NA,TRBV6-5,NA,CASSYRFGQHLEEQYF
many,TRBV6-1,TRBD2,CASSSRTSPGTGELFF
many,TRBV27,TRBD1,CASSFRGQGATNYGYTF
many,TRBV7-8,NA,CASSPPRADTQYF
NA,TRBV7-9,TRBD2,CASSAPGLAEFF
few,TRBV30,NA,CAWSSRDYNEQFF
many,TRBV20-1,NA,CSAAKGTQYF
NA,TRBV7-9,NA,CASSLGARGPIYEQYF
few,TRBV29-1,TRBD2,CSVGGVLYNEQFF
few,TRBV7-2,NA,CATSRGGSYNEQFF
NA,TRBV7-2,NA,CASSLIVGSYGYTF
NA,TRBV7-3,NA,CASSQDGQGNIQYF
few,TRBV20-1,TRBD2,CSSNPPSGSPYEQYF
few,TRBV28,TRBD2,CASSRAAGGTGELFF
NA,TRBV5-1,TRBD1,CASSLAGGASSHGYTF
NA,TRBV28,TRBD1,CASKTRQGGRPQHF
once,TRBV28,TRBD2,CASSLLAGEDRNEQFF
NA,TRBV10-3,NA,CAISESMQGETQYF
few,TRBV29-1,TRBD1,CSVDYRGQETQYF
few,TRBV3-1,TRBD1,CASSWTGEPNTEAFF
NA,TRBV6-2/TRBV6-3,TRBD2,CASRASGRHTGELFF
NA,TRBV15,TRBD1,CATSRARDRSSYEQYF
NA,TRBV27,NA,CASTQIAPRGVNEQFF